This TCR beta chain was captured by sequencing in a study of shared clonotypes between healthy human individuals. Study outcomes and limitations: Among non-shared clonotypes, generation probabilities were lower than among those shared by all four donors.

The CDR3 is made up of 16 amino acids. Looked up from germline, CDR1 is MNHEY and CDR2 is SVGAGI. V lost 0 bases to trimming and J lost 5 bases, with 11 bases between them. Using immunoSEQ multiplex PCR, the repertoire was profiled, and TCRdb retains in-frame clones only, with some absent. Among about 2.4 million clones listed, 80% to 95% were seen once. Concerning this clone: Its antigen is unknown.

The gene calls are TRBV6-5 and TRBJ1-6, with D uncertain. This receptor was identified in a man aged 18 to 29 in good health. Some clones in this sample may be carry-over from other donors' samples. The material sequenced was naive CD4+ T cells from PBMCs. Documented subset: CD45RA+ positively selected. The CDR3 spells CASSYSGIAHNSPLHF. The CDR3 nucleotides read TGTGCCAGCAGTTACTCGGGGATCGCCCATAATTCACCCCTCCACTTT.